The 15 T cell receptor beta chains given below trace back to one sample, sequenced in a study of vaccination effects on CD4 cells after COVID-19. The protocol was immunoSEQ multiplex PCR, while the TCRdb copy is restricted to in-frame clones and leaves out a portion. The sample includes tens of thousands of clones, about 74% seen only once; the top ten take about 2.2%. Antigens for these TCRs are unknown. The culture ran for around ten days before CD4+ T cells were isolated. Everyone in the study got two shots of either the BNT162b2 or mRNA-1273 vaccine. The specimen comprised CD4+ T cells from PBMCs cultured without peptide, sampled after COVID-19 vaccination. These receptors were taken from a human donor who received a COVID-19 vaccine.

The rearrangement uses TRBV27 and TRBJ2-7, with no clear D. This CDR3 region has 12 residues. From germline, CDR1 is MNHEY and CDR2 SMNVEV (reference sequence). Trimming shortened V by 2 bases and J by 4 bases, and 6 bases separated the two germline ends. The CDR3 DNA reads TGTGCCAGCAGTTTACCCCATTACGAGCAGTACGTC. It specifies CASSLPHYEQYV.

The J gene is TRBJ2-5, the V gene TRBV24-1, with 7 bases lining up with TRBD1. The CDR3 consists of 14 residues. The junction had 4 bases not matched to a gene; V was cut back by 4 bases and J by 3 bases. The germline V gene encodes CDR1 KGHDR and CDR2 SFDVKD. CDR3 sequence (DNA): TGTGCCACCAGTGACCCGGGACAGAAAGAGACCCAGTACTTC. As protein: CATSDPGQKETQYF.

This sequence joins TRBV6-2 or TRBV6-3 and TRBJ2-4, with 8 nucleotides matching TRBD1. This CDR3 region has 16 residues. Germline V gives CDR1 MNHEY, CDR2 SVGEGT. V lost 6 bases, J lost 1 base, and 8 bases stayed unmatched. The CDR3 loop reads CASSLDRAGAKNIQYF. DNA of the CDR3: TGTGCCAGCAGCCTGGACAGGGCCGGCGCCAAAAACATTCAGTACTTC.

This chain links TRBV3-1 (or the pseudogene TRBV3-2) with TRBJ1-2; D ambiguous. The V and J ends lost 3 bases and 4 bases respectively, with 6 bases between them. This CDR3 region has 12 residues. Germline values: CDR1 LGHDT, CDR2 YNNKEL (reference sequence). The CDR3 sequence is CASSQSSYGYTF. The CDR3 DNA sequence: TGTGCCAGCAGCCAGAGCTCCTATGGCTACACCTTC.

The chain has TRBV24-1 and TRBJ1-5; no clear D gene. Trimming cost V 0 bases and J 5 bases, with 16 bases left between them. The CDR3 consists of 17 residues. In germline, CDR1 is KGHDR, CDR2 SFDVKD. CDR3: CATSDLHLGRIDQPQHF. Here the CDR3 DNA reads TGTGCCACCAGTGATTTGCATCTTGGCAGGATCGATCAGCCCCAGCATTTT.

The CDR3 loop is CASKSGGSETQYF. CDR3 bases: TGTGCCAGCAAATCTGGGGGTTCGGAGACCCAGTACTTC. J is TRBJ2-5 and V is TRBV6-5, with D possibly being TRBD1 or TRBD2 (5 bases each). Germline V gene data show CDR1 as MNHEY and CDR2 as SVGAGI. V shed 7 bases and J shed 5 bases, with 14 bases lying between them. This CDR3 spans 13 amino acids.

This clone has a handful of counts. The chain carries TRBV30 and TRBJ2-2, with D possibly TRBD1 on 5 matching bases. This CDR3 comprises 14 residues. CDR1 is GTSNPN and CDR2 is SVGIG in the germline V gene (reference sequence). V dropped 2 bases and J dropped 2 bases, with 9 bases sitting between them. The CDR3: CAWSFQGNTGELFF. The CDR3, as DNA: TGTGCCTGGAGTTTCCAGGGAAACACCGGGGAGCTGTTTTTT.

The chain uses TRBV7-2 and TRBJ2-1; the D call may be TRBD1 or TRBD2 (6 bases each). This CDR3 region has 13 residues. The germline V gene encodes CDR1 SGHTA and CDR2 FQGNSA. V dropped 5 bases and J dropped 14 bases, with 19 bases sitting between them. The CDR3 spells CASSTSPGADKFF. The CDR3 DNA reads as TGTGCCAGCAGCACCTCCCCGGGGGCCGATAAGTTCTTC.

The sample holds one count of this clone. The chain has TRBV4-1 and TRBJ2-1; the D gene is possibly TRBD1 (7 bases). The CDR3 runs to 18 residues. From germline, CDR1 is MGHRA and CDR2 YSYEKL. The V and J ends lost 4 bases and 0 bases respectively, with 19 bases between them. The CDR3 reads CASSRVGAGQSSYNEQFF. The CDR3 bases are TGCGCCAGCAGCCGCGTGGGGGCGGGACAGAGCTCCTACAATGAGCAGTTCTTC.

J is TRBJ2-7 and V is TRBV28; D ambiguous. CDR3 size: 14 residues. V was shortened by 7 bases and J by 4 bases, with 17 bases between the two germline ends. Germline V CDR1 and CDR2: MDHEN, SYDVKM. CDR3 amino acids: CASNPGGSLYEQYV. The CDR3 DNA reads TGTGCCAGCAACCCAGGTGGCAGCCTTTACGAGCAGTACGTC.

This clone was observed a handful of times. The rearrangement joins TRBV7-9 to TRBJ1-4; D uncertain. Germline V gives CDR1 SEHNR, CDR2 FQNEAQ (reference sequence). V was clipped by 0 bases and J by 8 bases, with 7 bases between them. The CDR3 runs 13 residues. DNA of the CDR3: TGTGCCAGCAGCTTAGCGGTGGCGGAAAAACTGTTTTTT. It translates to CASSLAVAEKLFF.

The chain combines TRBV5-4 with TRBJ2-1, with D perhaps TRBD1 (6 bases). The V end lost 5 bases, the J end lost 4 bases, and 16 bases lay between the germline ends. The germline gives CDR1 SGHNT, CDR2 YYREEE (reference sequence). The CDR3 spans 15 residues. In DNA, the CDR3 is TGTGCCAGCAGTAGAGGACAGACTACTTACAATGAGCAGTTCTTC. Its protein product is CASSRGQTTYNEQFF.

This clone showed up just once. The chain joins TRBV6-2 or TRBV6-3 to TRBJ2-7; maybe TRBD1 (6 bases). CDR1 is MNHEY, CDR2 SVGEGT, per germline. The V end lost 6 bases, the J end lost 5 bases, and 23 bases lay between the germline ends. The CDR3 loop spans 16 amino acids. CDR3 residues: CASSLAPRGTLHEQYV. In nucleotides, the CDR3 is TGTGCCAGCAGCTTAGCCCCCAGGGGAACTCTACACGAGCAGTACGTC.

The CDR3 DNA sequence: TGTGCCAGCAGCCCCCGGTTTAGCGGGGGGGCCCGGAATGAGCAGTTCTTC. Residues: CASSPRFSGGARNEQFF. V is TRBV7-2 and J is TRBJ2-1; 11 bases are a match to TRBD2. This CDR3 spans 17 amino acids. The V and J ends lost 5 bases and 7 bases, in that order; junction bases with no gene match: 13. Germline values: CDR1 SGHTA, CDR2 FQGNSA.

This chain links TRBV5-1 with TRBJ1-1, with 9 bases lining up with TRBD1. Germline V lookup: CDR1 SGHRS, CDR2 YFSETQ. CDR3 length equals 15 residues. The V gene end was trimmed by 4 bases and the J gene end by 5 bases; junction bases not matched to a gene: 9. CDR3 in amino acids: CASSAGQGLGTEAFF. The CDR3 DNA reads as TGCGCCAGCAGCGCGGGACAGGGTCTGGGAACTGAAGCTTTCTTT.